Detailed here is one TCR beta chain. This entry comes from a study of OX40 agonist ivuxolimab in advanced cancers. This table comes from immunoSEQ multiplex PCR, and its TCRdb copy is limited to in-frame clones, with some not included. The top ten hold approximately 0.5% of the sample, which has around 80,000 clones, approximately 85% seen once. This specimen consisted of CD4+ or CD8+ T cells sorted from blood, obtained in a trial of the OX40 agonist ivuxolimab. The TCR sequence derives from an adult with an advanced solid tumor such as melanoma, head and neck, liver or kidney cancer.

The CDR3 loop reads CASSSIAGVGSYEQYF. CDR3 nucleotide sequence: TGTGCCAGTAGTTCCATAGCAGGGGTAGGGTCCTACGAGCAGTACTTC. The V call is TRBV19, the J call TRBJ2-7; D may be TRBD1 (6 bases). This CDR3 contains 16 residues. CDR1 is LNHDA and CDR2 is SQIVND in the germline V gene (reference sequence). Trimming shortened V by 5 bases and J by 1 base, and 18 bases separated the two germline ends.